Each of the 17 T cell receptor beta chains below was sequenced from the same sample in a study of identifying expanded T cells in peripheral blood. Only in-frame clones appear in the TCRdb table, and some are missing; sequencing was by immunoSEQ multiplex PCR. The repertoire consists of some 97,000 clones, with about 87% occurring once and the leading ten covering approximately 6%. Material: blood. These receptors all come from a person aged 18-70 years in good health.

This clone occurred a few times. V is TRBV19 and J is TRBJ1-4; 9 bases fit TRBD1. Trimming removed 3 bases from V and 7 bases from J; junction bases left unmatched: 9. The CDR3 sequence is 16 residues long. The germline CDR1 and CDR2 sequences are LNHDA and SQIVND (reference sequence). In DNA form, the CDR3 reads TGTGCCAGTAGTATCATCACAGGGGGCATGGGTGAAAAACTGTTTTTT. Translated, it gives CASSIITGGMGEKLFF.

The chain couples TRBV5-5 to TRBJ2-7; D perhaps matches TRBD1 (6 bases). There are 15 residues in the CDR3. CDR1 is SGHKS, CDR2 YYEKEE, per germline (reference sequence). With 4 bases removed from V and 3 bases from J, the gap between germline ends came to 17 bases. The CDR3 DNA follows: TGTGCCAGCAGCCGTGTAGTGGGACAATACTACGAGCAGTACTTC. Protein: CASSRVVGQYYEQYF.

This chain uses TRBV7-9 with TRBJ1-2, with 8 bases that match TRBD1. V shed 6 bases and J 4 bases; nucleotides not matched to a gene: 7. The CDR3 is made up of 14 amino acids. Per the germline V gene, CDR1 is SEHNR and CDR2 is FQNEAQ (reference sequence). Here the CDR3 DNA reads TGTGCCAGCAGTTATGACAGGGGAGGCTATGGCTACACCTTC. It yields the protein CASSYDRGGYGYTF.

This rearrangement joins TRBV25-1 to TRBJ1-1; D gene unclear. CDR1 is MGHDK, CDR2 SYGVNS, per germline. This CDR3 is 12 amino acids long. V was shortened by 2 bases and J by 12 bases, with 13 bases between the two germline ends. CDR3 sequence: CASSEGAVPPFF. The CDR3 DNA is TGTGCCAGCAGTGAAGGAGCAGTTCCTCCTTTCTTT.

This clone was recorded only once. V and J are TRBV9 and TRBJ2-5, with D tentatively TRBD2 (5 bases). Per germline, CDR1 SGDLS and CDR2 YYNGEE. Trimming pared 0 bases from V and 5 bases from J, leaving 14 bases between. CDR3 length equals 15 residues. DNA for the CDR3: TGTGCCAGCAGCGTAGCTGTGGGAGAAGGGGAGACCCAGTACTTC. This translates into CASSVAVGEGETQYF. Looking up the rest from reference TRBV9 and TRBJ2-5 gives the full variable domain: DSGVTQTPKHLITATGQRVTLRCSPRSGDLSVYWYQQSLDQGLQFLIQYYNGEERAKGNILERFSAQQFPDLHSELNLSSLELGDSALYFCASSVAVGEGETQYFGPGTRLLVL.

The V gene is TRBV5-1, the J gene TRBJ1-1, with 9 bases aligning to TRBD1. Germline CDR1 reads SGHRS; CDR2 reads YFSETQ. V lost 4 bases to trimming and J lost 4 bases; unmatched junction nucleotides: 11. This CDR3 contains 16 residues. Here the CDR3 reads CASSPKTGGLVTEAFF. The CDR3 nucleotides are TGCGCCAGCAGCCCTAAAACAGGGGGCTTGGTCACTGAAGCTTTCTTT.

V is TRBV30 and J is TRBJ2-1; 7 bases fit TRBD1. Losses at the gene ends were 0 bases for V and 6 bases for J; bases not matched to a gene: 8. CDR1 and CDR2 (germline): GTSNPN, SVGIG (reference sequence). This CDR3 region has 15 residues. CDR3 in amino acids: CAWSVGTVTLNEQFF. Written as DNA, the CDR3 is TGTGCCTGGAGTGTCGGGACAGTTACCCTCAATGAGCAGTTCTTC.

The gene calls are TRBV7-9 and TRBJ1-3; D is undetermined. The CDR3 loop spans 16 amino acids. V lost 2 bases and J lost 7, with 18 bases in between. Germline V gene lookup returns CDR1 SEHNR and CDR2 FQNEAQ (reference sequence). CDR3 loop: CASSLQVNRRENTIYF. The CDR3 DNA follows: TGTGCCAGCAGCTTACAGGTTAACCGTAGGGAGAACACCATATATTTT.

This chain joins TRBV5-1 and TRBJ2-1; D is undetermined. The germline V and J ends were trimmed by 3 bases and 0 bases, with 10 bases remaining between them. Per germline, CDR1 SGHRS and CDR2 YFSETQ. CDR3 length equals 15 residues. The CDR3 here is CASSSDGSSYNEQFF. The CDR3 DNA sequence: TGCGCCAGCAGCTCGGACGGTAGCTCCTACAATGAGCAGTTCTTC.

This sequence joins TRBV30 and TRBJ2-2, with D maybe TRBD1 (5 bases). CDR3 length equals 14 residues. Trimming pared 6 bases from V and 4 bases from J, leaving 15 bases between. Germline V lookup: CDR1 GTSNPN, CDR2 SVGIG (reference sequence). CDR3: CACGPQGPTGELFF. CDR3 in DNA: TGTGCCTGTGGACCCCAGGGCCCCACCGGGGAGCTGTTTTTT. Complete variable domain (other parts from reference TRBV30 and TRBJ2-2): SQTIHQWPATLVQPVGSPLSLECTVEGTSNPNLYWYRQAAGRGLQLLFYSVGIGQISSEVPQNLSASRPQDRQFILSSKKLLLSDSGFYLCACGPQGPTGELFFGEGSRLTVL.

This clone was seen only a few times. The chain employs TRBV19 and TRBJ2-1; D is possibly TRBD1 (5 bases). Germline loops: CDR1 LNHDA, CDR2 SQIVND (reference sequence). CDR3 length equals 13 residues. Trimming removed 9 bases at V and 6 bases at J, with 15 bases between. DNA of the CDR3: TGTGCCAGCACCTGGGGCCCCCCCAATGAGCAGTTCTTC. Translating it yields CASTWGPPNEQFF.

The CDR3 spells CASSYRGVGTEAFF. DNA of the CDR3: TGTGCCAGCAGTTACAGGGGGGTGGGCACTGAAGCTTTCTTT. The chain has TRBV2 and TRBJ1-1; 8 positions agree with TRBD1. The CDR3 is 14 residues long. The germline V gene has CDR1 SNHLY and CDR2 FYNNEI. With V trimmed by 5 bases and J by 4 bases, 6 bases remained unmatched.

The J gene is TRBJ1-4, the V gene TRBV27; TRBD1 agrees at 8 bases. CDR1 and CDR2 (germline): MNHEY, SMNVEV (reference sequence). Trimming at V came to 3 bases and at J to 8 bases, leaving 2 bases not matched to a gene. The CDR3 contains 13 residues. The CDR3 region is CASSLNRGEKLFF. The CDR3 nucleotides read TGTGCCAGCAGTTTGAACAGGGGGGAAAAACTGTTTTTT. The entire variable domain, with the rest obtained from reference TRBV27 and TRBJ1-4, is as follows: EAQVTQNPRYLITVTGKKLTVTCSQNMNHEYMSWYRQDPGLGLRQIYYSMNVEVTDKGDVPEGYKVSRKEKRNFPLILESPSPNQTSLYFCASSLNRGEKLFFGSGTQLSVL.

The rearrangement links TRBV7-8 to TRBJ1-3; D uncertain. The length of the CDR3 is 18 residues. Germline lookup yields CDR1 SGHVS and CDR2 FQNEAQ. V was trimmed by 1 base and J by 0 bases, leaving 16 bases between them. DNA for the CDR3: TGTGCCAGCAGCTTAGTACCTTACAGCCTGCTCTCTGGAAACACCATATATTTT. It specifies CASSLVPYSLLSGNTIYF.

The genes are TRBV19 and TRBJ1-1, with D unresolved. The germline CDR1 and CDR2 sequences are LNHDA and SQIVND (reference sequence). The V end was cut by 7 bases, the J end by 0 bases, with 12 bases between. This CDR3 is 14 amino acids long. In DNA, the CDR3 is TGTGCCAGTACTACCGGACGTTTGAACACTGAAGCTTTCTTT. Its translation: CASTTGRLNTEAFF. Looking up the rest from reference TRBV19 and TRBJ1-1 gives the full variable domain: DGGITQSPKYLFRKEGQNVTLSCEQNLNHDAMYWYRQDPGQGLRLIYYSQIVNDFQKGDIAEGYSVSREKKESFPLTVTSAQKNPTAFYLCASTTGRLNTEAFFGQGTRLTVV.

The chain links TRBV7-9 to TRBJ2-3; D remains ambiguous. The CDR3 is 14 amino acids. CDR1 is SEHNR and CDR2 is FQNEAQ in the germline V gene (reference sequence). Trimming took off 6 bases at V and 4 bases at J, with 14 bases between the two ends. The CDR3 is CASRYSFGPDTQYF. In DNA form, the CDR3 reads TGTGCCAGCAGGTACAGCTTTGGACCAGATACGCAGTATTTT.

The genes are TRBV19 and TRBJ1-1; weak D call: TRBD1 (5 bases). The CDR3 runs 14 residues. The V gene lost 4 bases and the J gene lost 4 bases, with 13 bases spanning the gap. In germline, CDR1 is LNHDA, CDR2 SQIVND (reference sequence). The CDR3 nucleotides read TGTGCCAGTAGTACGATCAACGGGGGCACTGAAGCTTTCTTT. Translation gives CASSTINGGTEAFF.